These 24 T cell receptor beta chains originate from one sample sequenced in a study of control samples from healthy donors and cancer patients. This table comes from immunoSEQ multiplex PCR, and its TCRdb copy is limited to in-frame clones, with some not included. The repertoire holds about 130,000 clones, with approximately 92% as singletons. Material for sequencing was blood. These receptors were taken from a woman in her 50s in good health.

The CDR3 DNA reads TGTGCCAGCAGCCAGTCGAAGAAAGAATACAATGAGCAGTTCTTC. It translates to CASSQSKKEYNEQFF. The rearrangement links TRBV13 to TRBJ2-1; D unclear. Trimming left V 5 bases short and J 4 bases short, with 15 bases between. Per the germline V gene, CDR1 is PRHDT and CDR2 is FYEKMQ (reference sequence). This CDR3 is 15 amino acids long.

This chain joins TRBV30 and TRBJ1-5; maybe TRBD1 (5 bases). The germline V and J ends were trimmed by 3 bases and 4 bases, with 16 bases remaining between them. Germline CDR1 and CDR2: GTSNPN and SVGIG (reference sequence). This CDR3 is built from 15 residues. CDR3 DNA: TGTGCCTGGAGCACCAGGCGGGGGGTGAATCAGCCCCAGCATTTT. Its protein product is CAWSTRRGVNQPQHF.

In this sample, this clone turned up a few times. This chain connects TRBV19 to TRBJ2-7; the D call may be TRBD1 or TRBD2 (5 bases each). CDR3 length: 14 residues. Per the germline V gene, CDR1 is LNHDA and CDR2 is SQIVND (reference sequence). V lost 5 bases and J lost 2, with 13 bases in between. The CDR3 loop is CASSSGTAPYEQYF. The DNA of the CDR3 is TGTGCCAGTAGTTCCGGGACGGCACCCTACGAGCAGTACTTC.

This chain joins TRBV19 and TRBJ1-4; D is ambiguous. The CDR3 has 14 residues. Germline assignment: CDR1 LNHDA and CDR2 SQIVND (reference sequence). The V gene lost 7 bases and the J gene lost 5 bases, with 14 bases spanning the gap. CDR3 DNA: TGTGCCAGTATGTACAACAGCCAGAATGAAAAACTGTTTTTT. As protein: CASMYNSQNEKLFF.

CDR3 nucleotide sequence: TGTGCCAGCAGTGTAGGCCAGGGAGTAGTGAACACTGAAGCTTTCTTT. This translates into CASSVGQGVVNTEAFF. The chain carries TRBV6-1 and TRBJ1-1, with D possibly matching TRBD1 (5 bases). Germline V gene lookup returns CDR1 MNHNS and CDR2 SASEGT. Trimming pared 4 bases from V and 0 bases from J, leaving 15 bases between. This CDR3 is 16 amino acids long.

This clone has more than one count but fewer than ten. The chain is built from TRBV30 and TRBJ1-2, with 8 positions matching TRBD1. Germline V lookup: CDR1 GTSNPN, CDR2 SVGIG (reference sequence). Unmatched junction bases numbered 8, after V lost 4 bases and J lost 4 bases. The CDR3 is 14 amino acids. CDR3 in amino acids: CAWTRTGQFYGYTF. DNA of the CDR3: TGTGCCTGGACCCGGACAGGGCAGTTCTATGGCTACACCTTC.

In the case of this clone: Other DNA variants within this sample encode the same CDR3. The chain uses TRBV27 and TRBJ1-2; D unclear. CDR3 size: 13 residues. V was clipped by 0 bases and J by 4 bases, with 6 bases between them. Germline assignment: CDR1 MNHEY and CDR2 SMNVEV (reference sequence). CDR3 DNA: TGTGCCAGCAGTTTATCCGGAGCCTATGGCTACACCTTC. Encoded protein: CASSLSGAYGYTF.

This clone appeared a few times. The chain uses TRBV12-3 or TRBV12-4 and TRBJ2-3; D is ambiguous. The CDR3 runs to 13 residues. With 6 bases removed from V and 0 bases from J, the gap between germline ends came to 7 bases. For the CDR3, the DNA is TGTGCCAGCAGGACGTCTAGCACAGATACGCAGTATTTT. Translation gives CASRTSSTDTQYF.

This chain connects TRBV5-1 to TRBJ1-2; a weak D match, TRBD1 (5 bases). This CDR3 region has 14 residues. V was pared by 3 bases and J by 0 bases, with 9 bases between. Germline V lookup: CDR1 SGHRS, CDR2 YFSETQ. CDR3 loop: CASSWTPANYGYTF. Written as DNA, the CDR3 is TGCGCCAGCAGCTGGACACCAGCTAACTATGGCTACACCTTC.

The rearrangement uses TRBV15 and TRBJ2-3; D not certain. V lost 8 bases to trimming and J lost 4 bases, with 16 bases between them. Germline CDR1 and CDR2: LNHNV and YYDKDF (reference sequence). CDR3 size: 14 residues. The CDR3 coding sequence is TGTGCCACCCGAGACAATGTTAGGCCAGATACGCAGTATTTT. It specifies CATRDNVRPDTQYF.

The V call is TRBV27, the J call TRBJ1-1; D call uncertain. V lost 6 bases to trimming and J lost 4 bases, with 15 bases between them. The CDR3 runs 14 residues. Germline-derived CDR1 and CDR2 are MNHEY and SMNVEV (reference sequence). Written as DNA, the CDR3 is TGTGCCAGCAGCCCCACCCGGGCTGGCACTGAAGCTTTCTTT. Translation gives CASSPTRAGTEAFF.

Here the CDR3 reads CSATGNYGYTF. DNA of the CDR3: TGCAGTGCCACCGGGAACTATGGCTACACCTTC. The J gene is TRBJ1-2, the V gene TRBV20-1; no reliable D call. The length of the CDR3 is 11 residues. Trimming took 6 bases from V and 2 from J, leaving 7 bases between them. The germline CDR1 and CDR2 sequences are DFQATT and SNEGSKA (reference sequence).

V and J are TRBV19 and TRBJ2-5; tentative D call: TRBD1 (5 bases). This CDR3 contains 15 residues. Between the trimmed V and J ends, which lost 5 bases and 2 bases, there was a span of 15 bases. Germline V gene lookup returns CDR1 LNHDA and CDR2 SQIVND (reference sequence). CDR3 in DNA: TGTGCCAGTAGTGCCTTACCGACAGAACAAGAGACCCAGTACTTC. It is translated as CASSALPTEQETQYF.

The chain recombines TRBV27 with TRBJ2-1, with D possibly being TRBD2 (5 bases). CDR1 is MNHEY and CDR2 is SMNVEV in the germline V gene (reference sequence). The CDR3 loop spans 16 amino acids. V lost 6 bases and J lost 7, with 22 bases in between. In DNA, the CDR3 is TGTGCCAGCAGCCCTCCCCCAGCGGAGCTGAGGAATGAGCAGTTCTTC. Encoded protein: CASSPPPAELRNEQFF.

J is TRBJ2-5 and V is TRBV3-1 (or the pseudogene TRBV3-2); D is tentatively TRBD1 or TRBD2 (6 bases each). The V end was cut by 3 bases, the J end by 2 bases, with 10 bases between. This CDR3 has 14 residues. The germline V gene has CDR1 LGHDT and CDR2 YNNKEL (reference sequence). The CDR3: CASSHGGPQETQYF. CDR3 nucleotide sequence: TGTGCCAGCAGCCACGGGGGCCCTCAAGAGACCCAGTACTTC.

CDR3 sequence (DNA): TGTGCCAGTGCTGCCGGGACAGTAGTTCAGCCCCAGCATTTT. It is translated as CASAAGTVVQPQHF. This chain links TRBV19 with TRBJ1-5; 7 positions match TRBD1. CDR3 length: 14 amino acids. V dropped 8 bases and J dropped 6; count of bases not matched to a gene: 10. Looked up from germline, CDR1 is LNHDA and CDR2 is SQIVND (reference sequence).

The chain links TRBV28 to TRBJ1-5; unclear D gene. Trimming removed 7 bases from V and 1 base from J, with 11 bases in between. CDR1 MDHEN and CDR2 SYDVKM come from the germline V gene. The CDR3 loop spans 14 amino acids. The CDR3 DNA sequence: TGTGCCAGCATGAGGCTAATAAGCAATCAGCCCCAGCATTTT. Protein sequence: CASMRLISNQPQHF.

The chain joins TRBV30 to TRBJ2-5; possibly TRBD2 for D (6 bases). This CDR3 is 15 amino acids long. V lost 3 bases and J lost 4, with 18 bases in between. Germline CDR1 and CDR2: GTSNPN and SVGIG (reference sequence). CDR3: CAWSRDSSVRETQYF. The DNA of the CDR3 is TGTGCCTGGAGCCGCGACTCTAGCGTGAGAGAGACCCAGTACTTC.

The chain combines TRBV27 with TRBJ2-3; TRBD1 is a possible D gene (5 bases). V was cut by 2 bases and J by 4 bases, with 16 bases left in between. Germline V gene sequence: CDR1 MNHEY, CDR2 SMNVEV (reference sequence). The length of the CDR3 is 16 residues. The CDR3 nucleotides are TGTGCCAGCAGTTTAAGGGCAGGGATGACGGCAGATACGCAGTATTTT. Translating it yields CASSLRAGMTADTQYF.

V gene TRBV14 combines with J gene TRBJ2-5; possibly TRBD2 for D (6 bases). V shed 4 bases and J shed 5 bases, with 17 bases lying between them. Germline CDR1 reads SGHDN; CDR2 reads FVKESK. The CDR3 totals 15 residues. The CDR3 loop reads CASSPEEGPRETQYF. In nucleotides, the CDR3 is TGTGCCAGCAGCCCCGAGGAGGGGCCGAGGGAGACCCAGTACTTC.

The chain employs TRBV2 and TRBJ1-4, with 8 bases that match TRBD1. V lost 0 bases, J lost 8 bases, and 2 bases stayed unmatched. Looked up from germline, CDR1 is SNHLY and CDR2 is FYNNEI. The CDR3 is 14 amino acids. The DNA of the CDR3 is TGTGCCAGCAGTGAAGCGGGGACAGGCGAAAAACTGTTTTTT. Translation: CASSEAGTGEKLFF.

CDR3 DNA: TGCGCCAGCAGTCAACTCCGGACAGGGTCCTACGAGCAGTACTTC. This gives the protein CASSQLRTGSYEQYF. The chain uses TRBV4-1 and TRBJ2-7, with 8 positions matching TRBD1. This CDR3 has 15 amino acids. The ends lost 6 bases at V and 1 base at J; junction bases unmatched: 8. Germline-derived CDR1 and CDR2 are MGHRA and YSYEKL.

This sequence joins TRBV28 and TRBJ2-7; perhaps D is TRBD1 or TRBD2 (5 bases each). The CDR3 covers 14 residues. V lost 3 bases and J lost 6, with 15 bases in between. The V gene's germline CDR1 is MDHEN and CDR2 SYDVKM. The CDR3, as DNA: TGTGCCAGCAGTTTGGGACCCGTAGGGAGCGAGCAGTACTTC. Translated: CASSLGPVGSEQYF.

The rearrangement joins TRBV27 to TRBJ1-5, with TRBD1 as a possible D gene (6 bases). Trimming removed 8 bases at V and 3 bases at J, with 14 bases between. Germline CDR1 reads MNHEY; CDR2 reads SMNVEV (reference sequence). The CDR3 is 14 residues long. CDR3 sequence reads: CASQPRGLNQPQHF. DNA for the CDR3: TGTGCCAGCCAGCCCAGGGGACTCAATCAGCCCCAGCATTTT.